These 19 T cell receptor beta chains were sequenced from one sample in a study of blood T cell repertoires in COVID-19. The data were produced by immunoSEQ multiplex PCR, yet TCRdb's version contains in-frame clones alone and is incomplete. Of around 140,000 clones listed, about 80% are singletons. What was sequenced was PBMCs or T cells enriched from blood (not recorded which). The receptors were gathered from a middle-aged man with acute COVID-19.

The chain employs TRBV4-2 and TRBJ2-7; D is possibly TRBD1 (6 bases). Germline V gene data show CDR1 as LGHNA and CDR2 as YNFKEQ. The CDR3 totals 15 residues. V was trimmed by 0 bases and J by 5 bases, leaving 14 bases between them. The CDR3 sequence: CASSQDFTGSNEQYF. In DNA form, the CDR3 reads TGTGCCAGCAGCCAAGACTTTACAGGGTCTAACGAGCAGTACTTC.

The V gene is TRBV5-1, the J gene TRBJ2-7; TRBD1 is a possible D gene (6 bases). V was cut by 1 base and J by 3 bases, with 14 bases left in between. Germline V gene lookup returns CDR1 SGHRS and CDR2 YFSETQ. The CDR3 sequence is 15 residues long. The CDR3 sequence: CASSLNLGRGYEQYF. The CDR3 DNA sequence: TGCGCCAGCAGCTTGAATCTCGGCAGGGGCTACGAGCAGTACTTC.

CDR3 DNA: TGTGCCAGCAGTTATAATCCAAGCGGGGACTTGGATGAGCAGTTCTTC. It translates to CASSYNPSGDLDEQFF. The chain has TRBV6-5 and TRBJ2-1, with 7 nucleotides matching TRBD2. The germline gives CDR1 MNHEY, CDR2 SVGAGI. The CDR3 covers 16 residues. J lost 8 bases, V lost 3 bases, and 13 bases had no gene match.

This clone was detected only once. This sequence joins TRBV7-9 and TRBJ2-3; 13 bases map to TRBD2. Trimming took 5 bases from V and 2 from J; bases not matched to a gene: 4. From germline, CDR1 is SEHNR and CDR2 FQNEAQ (reference sequence). The CDR3 length is 16 residues. The CDR3 loop reads CASSPGLAGYTDTQYF. The CDR3 DNA follows: TGTGCCAGCAGCCCGGGACTAGCGGGGTACACAGATACGCAGTATTTT.

The V call is TRBV6-6, the J call TRBJ2-1; the D is unclear. The ends were cut back, 8 bases at V and 4 bases at J, with 15 bases in the middle. CDR3 length: 14 residues. Per the germline V gene, CDR1 is MNHNY and CDR2 is SVGAGI (reference sequence). The CDR3 bases are TGTGCCAGCTACTCAGAGAGGCCTTACAATGAGCAGTTCTTC. Translated, it gives CASYSERPYNEQFF.

The chain carries TRBV18 and TRBJ1-2; D gene unclear. The CDR3 contains 16 residues. V was trimmed by 0 bases and J by 0 bases, leaving 11 bases between them. Germline V CDR1 and CDR2: KGHSH, LQKENI. In DNA form, the CDR3 reads TGTGCCAGCTCACCACCGAGTTTCTTAGCTAACTATGGCTACACCTTC. Its translation is CASSPPSFLANYGYTF.

The V and J genes are TRBV2 and TRBJ2-7, with D possibly being TRBD1 (6 bases). V lost 7 bases to trimming and J lost 4 bases, with 17 bases between them. This CDR3 is built from 14 residues. Germline V CDR1 and CDR2: SNHLY, FYNNEI. In DNA, the CDR3 is TGTGCCAGCACCCGATTGACAGGAGGATACGAGCAGTACTTC. Its protein product is CASTRLTGGYEQYF.

The chain joins TRBV5-8 to TRBJ2-7; a possible D gene is TRBD2 (5 bases). V lost 5 bases to trimming and J lost 2 bases, with 14 bases between them. The germline CDR1 and CDR2 sequences are SGHTS and YDEGEE. The CDR3 extends over 14 amino acids. The CDR3 DNA is TGTGCCAGCAGAAGCAGAGGAGGCACCTACGAGCAGTACTTC. It translates to CASRSRGGTYEQYF.

The CDR3 region has the DNA TGTGCCAGCAGCGGGGGACTAGCGGGAGGCTACGAGCAGTACTTC. It codes for CASSGGLAGGYEQYF. The V and J genes are TRBV9 and TRBJ2-7, with 15 bases matching TRBD2. In germline, CDR1 is SGDLS, CDR2 YYNGEE. Germline trimming cut 3 bases from V and 3 bases from J; bases unmatched to any gene: 1. This CDR3 has 15 amino acids.

This chain connects TRBV10-1 to TRBJ2-5; 8 bases are a match to TRBD1. J lost 5 bases, V lost 5 bases, and 4 bases had no gene match. The CDR3 totals 13 residues. CDR1 and CDR2 from the germline V gene are WNHNN and SYGVQD (reference sequence). The CDR3 sequence is CASSPGGGETQYF. Here the CDR3 DNA reads TGCGCCAGCAGTCCAGGGGGCGGTGAGACCCAGTACTTC.

The chain joins TRBV9 to TRBJ2-1; possible D gene TRBD1, 6 bases. V lost 5 bases and J lost 5, with 14 bases in between. Per the germline V gene, CDR1 is SGDLS and CDR2 is YYNGEE. The CDR3 has 14 amino acids. DNA of the CDR3: TGTGCCAGCAGTCCCCTCACAGGGAACAATGAGCAGTTCTTC. Protein sequence: CASSPLTGNNEQFF.

V usage is TRBV7-8 and J usage is TRBJ2-5; 8 nucleotides agree with TRBD2. Germline V lookup: CDR1 SGHVS, CDR2 FQNEAQ. The CDR3 totals 12 residues. V lost 11 bases to trimming and J lost 5 bases; unmatched junction nucleotides: 7. The CDR3 loop reads CASGGLTETQYF. The CDR3 DNA sequence: TGTGCCTCGGGGGGGTTGACGGAGACCCAGTACTTC. The complete variable domain, with remaining parts taken from reference TRBV7-8 and TRBJ2-5, reads GAGVSQSPRYKVAKRGQDVALRCDPISGHVSLFWYQQALGQGPEFLTYFQNEAQLDKSGLPSDRFFAERPEGSVSTLKIQRTQQEDSAVYLCASGGLTETQYFGPGTRLLVL.

This clone was seen a single time. The chain carries TRBV10-1 and TRBJ2-3; TRBD1 aligns across 9 bases. Trimming cost V 4 bases and J 3 bases; bases outside gene matches: 8. In germline, CDR1 is WNHNN, CDR2 SYGVQD (reference sequence). CDR3 size: 16 residues. The CDR3 here is CASSAPGQGGTDTQYF. The CDR3 DNA reads as TGCGCCAGCAGTGCCCCGGGACAGGGAGGAACAGATACGCAGTATTTT.

V is TRBV7-9 and J is TRBJ1-3; possibly TRBD1 for D (6 bases). CDR1 and CDR2 (germline): SEHNR, FQNEAQ (reference sequence). V shed 4 bases and J shed 3 bases, with 19 bases lying between them. This CDR3 contains 17 residues. The chain's CDR3 is CASSYTGSGVGGNTIYF. CDR3 coding DNA: TGTGCCAGCAGCTATACAGGATCAGGGGTTGGTGGAAACACCATATATTTT.

The rearrangement joins TRBV5-5 to TRBJ1-2; D unresolved. The germline V gene has CDR1 SGHKS and CDR2 YYEKEE (reference sequence). V gave up 4 bases and J gave up 0 bases, with 10 bases separating them. The CDR3 is made up of 14 amino acids. CDR3 protein: CASSPTEANYGYTF. The CDR3 region has the DNA TGTGCCAGCAGCCCCACAGAAGCTAACTATGGCTACACCTTC.

The gene calls are TRBV7-2 and TRBJ1-5, with TRBD1 as a possible D gene (5 bases). The CDR3 runs 15 residues. Germline CDR1 SGHTA, CDR2 FQGNSA. The V gene lost 6 bases and the J gene lost 4 bases, with 16 bases spanning the gap. CDR3 region: CASSPWGGGNQPQHF. CDR3 in DNA: TGTGCCAGCAGTCCCTGGGGGGGAGGGAATCAGCCCCAGCATTTT.

The V gene is TRBV6-5, the J gene TRBJ2-7, with 8 bases identical to TRBD2. The length of the CDR3 is 14 residues. Germline trimming cut 2 bases from V and 3 bases from J; bases unmatched to any gene: 3. The germline V gene encodes CDR1 MNHEY and CDR2 SVGAGI. As DNA, the CDR3 is TGTGCCAGCAGTTACCTTCTAGCGGGCTACGAGCAGTACTTC. This sequence encodes CASSYLLAGYEQYF.

This chain connects TRBV29-1 to TRBJ2-7; TRBD1 matches at 9 bases. V shed 1 base, J shed 7 bases, and the junction held 11 bases outside the gene matches. CDR1 is SQVTM, CDR2 ANQGSEA, per germline. The CDR3 loop spans 15 amino acids. For the CDR3, the DNA is TGCAGCGTTGAAGGGTTGGCGACAGGGGGTGAAGAGCAGTACTTC. Translation: CSVEGLATGGEEQYF.

The genes are TRBV10-3 and TRBJ1-2; 9 bases line up with TRBD1. Germline V gene sequence: CDR1 ENHRY, CDR2 SYGVKD. V trimming: 7 bases; J trimming: 7 bases; junction bases outside the gene matches: 10. CDR3 length equals 14 residues. The CDR3 loop is CAIKQTGGSLGYTF. CDR3 nucleotides: TGTGCCATCAAACAAACAGGGGGCTCTCTTGGCTACACCTTC.